These 8 T cell receptor beta chains share one sample of origin, sequenced in a study of cytomegalovirus exposure and HLA in healthy donors. Primers: 60 Vbeta forward and 13 Jbeta reverse. The table came from immunoSEQ multiplex PCR; TCRdb's copy has only in-frame clones and leaves some out. This repertoire includes 30,000 to 35,000 clones. Sequenced: PBMCs. These receptors were collected from a middle-aged woman in good health and CMV-seropositive.

The chain is built from TRBV4-2 and TRBJ1-1; 11 positions match TRBD1. Germline CDR1 is LGHNA and CDR2 is YNFKEQ. The CDR3 consists of 15 residues. V was pared by 3 bases and J by 4 bases, with 4 bases of the junction left unmatched. CDR3 region: CASSHAGTGGTEAFF. The CDR3 nucleotides read TGTGCCAGCAGCCATGCCGGGACAGGGGGCACTGAAGCTTTCTTT.

V is TRBV4-3 and J is TRBJ2-3; D remains ambiguous. The CDR3 length is 16 residues. The germline V and J ends were trimmed by 2 bases and 0 bases, with 12 bases remaining between them. In germline, CDR1 is LGHNA, CDR2 YSLEER. The CDR3 region is CASSQSIPVSTDTQYF. As DNA, the CDR3 is TGCGCCAGCAGCCAATCGATCCCGGTTAGCACAGATACGCAGTATTTT.

The V call is TRBV7-9, the J call TRBJ2-1, with a tentative D call TRBD2 (6 bases). Germline CDR1 reads SEHNR; CDR2 reads FQNEAQ (reference sequence). CDR3 length: 16 residues. Trimming took off 2 bases at V and 0 bases at J, with 11 bases between the two ends. The chain's CDR3 is CASSLIGGSSYNEQFF. The CDR3 bases are TGTGCCAGCAGCTTAATTGGGGGGAGCTCCTACAATGAGCAGTTCTTC.

The chain joins TRBV7-9 to TRBJ2-1; 11 nucleotides line up with TRBD2. V gave up 4 bases and J gave up 0 bases; unmatched junction bases: 8. Germline-derived CDR1 and CDR2 are SEHNR and FQNEAQ (reference sequence). This CDR3 has 18 amino acids. DNA of the CDR3: TGTGCCAGCAGCTACGGGACTAGCGGCTCAAGCTCCTACAATGAGCAGTTCTTC. It specifies CASSYGTSGSSSYNEQFF.

V usage is TRBV2 and J usage is TRBJ1-1, with D possibly being TRBD1 (6 bases). Germline values: CDR1 SNHLY, CDR2 FYNNEI. Trimming removed 5 bases at V and 7 bases at J, with 14 bases between. This CDR3 has 13 amino acids. CDR3 sequence: CASSLGQSFEAFF. CDR3 coding DNA: TGTGCCAGCAGTCTAGGACAGAGCTTTGAAGCTTTCTTT.

The chain couples TRBV7-2 to TRBJ1-2; D ambiguous. V lost 1 base and J lost 3, with 6 bases in between. This CDR3 has 13 amino acids. Germline-derived CDR1 and CDR2 are SGHTA and FQGNSA. The CDR3 loop reads CASSLGHDYGYTF. The CDR3 DNA sequence: TGTGCCAGCAGCTTAGGACATGACTATGGCTACACCTTC.

The chain employs TRBV9 and TRBJ2-2; unclear D gene. The V and J ends lost 1 base and 1 base respectively, with 8 bases between them. CDR3 size: 15 residues. Germline CDR1 and CDR2: SGDLS and YYNGEE. The CDR3 nucleotides are TGTGCCAGCAGCGTAACAGTAGGGAACACCGGGGAGCTGTTTTTT. This codes for CASSVTVGNTGELFF.

The V gene is TRBV18, the J gene TRBJ2-1, with a possible D match to TRBD2 (6 bases). The germline V and J ends were trimmed by 6 bases and 6 bases, with 12 bases remaining between them. Germline values: CDR1 KGHSH, CDR2 LQKENI. The CDR3 has 13 amino acids. The CDR3 DNA sequence: TGTGCCAGCTCGGAGGGGTCGGTCAATGAGCAGTTCTTC. It translates to CASSEGSVNEQFF.